The 4 T cell receptor beta chains presented below share a single source sample, sequenced in a study of T cell responses to AZD1222 COVID-19 vaccine. This table comes from immunoSEQ multiplex PCR, and its TCRdb copy is limited to in-frame clones, with some not included. This sample has about 190,000 clones, with about nine tenths found just once. Here the sequenced sample was peripheral blood, taken on day 0 of AZD1222 vaccination. The receptors here all came from an adult in good health.

This clone came up a few times. V and J are TRBV9 and TRBJ2-1, with no clear D. The V end lost 0 bases, the J end lost 4 bases, and 5 bases lay between the germline ends. CDR1 and CDR2 (germline): SGDLS, YYNGEE. The CDR3 extends over 13 amino acids. The CDR3 bases are TGTGCCAGCAGCGTAGGTCGGTACAATGAGCAGTTCTTC. As protein: CASSVGRYNEQFF.

The chain combines TRBV14 with TRBJ2-1; TRBD1 matches at 8 bases. Germline V gene data show CDR1 as SGHDN and CDR2 as FVKESK. J gave up 0 bases and V 7 bases, and 8 bases lay outside the gene matches. The CDR3 runs 16 residues. The DNA for the CDR3 is TGTGCCAGCACCCCCAGGGGGCGAACCTCCTACAATGAGCAGTTCTTC. It yields the protein CASTPRGRTSYNEQFF.

This clone was counted once. At one end, the junction sequence differs from germline, possibly due to a read error. The chain links TRBV18 to TRBJ2-7; the D gene is possibly TRBD2 (6 bases). The germline V gene encodes CDR1 KGHSH and CDR2 LQKENI. This CDR3 has 15 residues. CDR3 sequence reads: CASSPGGTASSEQYF. The DNA for the CDR3 is TGTGCCAGCTCACCAGGGGGGACCGCCTCCTCCGAGCAGTACTTC. The variable domain in full, completed from reference TRBV18 and TRBJ2-7, reads NAGVMQNPRHLVRRRGQEARLRCSPMKGHSHVYWYRQLPEEGLKFMVYLQKENIIDESGMPKERFSAEFPKEGPSILRIQQVVRGDSAAYFCASSPGGTASSEQYFGPGTRLTVT.

The chain uses TRBV18 and TRBJ1-1, with 8 positions matching TRBD1. V was pared by 6 bases and J by 6 bases, with 12 bases of the junction left unmatched. Per the germline V gene, CDR1 is KGHSH and CDR2 is LQKENI. There are 15 residues in the CDR3. The CDR3 region is CASSVTGGDRAEAFF. DNA for the CDR3: TGTGCCAGCTCTGTCACAGGGGGAGATCGGGCTGAAGCTTTCTTT.